These 2 T cell receptor beta chains were sequenced from one sample in a study of technical replicates of blood from a handful of donors. Assay: immunoSEQ multiplex PCR; the TCRdb copy retains only in-frame clones and omits some. The sample has fewer than 80,000 clones, just over 85% seen once; the top ten hold roughly 4.8%. Sequencing input: PBMCs. Source of these receptors: a human donor in good health. Some clones in this sample may be carry-over from other donors' samples.

The chain recombines TRBV14 with TRBJ2-7; a weak D match, TRBD1 (5 bases). The germline V gene encodes CDR1 SGHDN and CDR2 FVKESK. This CDR3 comprises 14 residues. V shed 3 bases and J shed 1 base, with 10 bases lying between them. The CDR3 is CASSHTRQSYEQYF. CDR3 coding DNA: TGTGCCAGCAGCCACACTCGACAGTCCTACGAGCAGTACTTC. Drawing the rest from reference TRBV14 and TRBJ2-7, the complete variable domain is EAGVTQFPSHSVIEKGQTVTLRCDPISGHDNLYWYRRVMGKEIKFLLHFVKESKQDESGMPNNRFLAERTGGTYSTLKVQPAELEDSGVYFCASSHTRQSYEQYFGPGTRLTVT.

For the CDR3, the DNA is TGCAGCCCAGACTACCCGACTAACTATGGCTACACCTTC. Protein sequence: CSPDYPTNYGYTF. The V gene is TRBV29-1, the J gene TRBJ1-2; no firm D call. Trimming shortened V by 8 bases and J by 0 bases, and 13 bases separated the two germline ends. Germline V gives CDR1 SQVTM, CDR2 ANQGSEA. The CDR3 consists of 13 residues.